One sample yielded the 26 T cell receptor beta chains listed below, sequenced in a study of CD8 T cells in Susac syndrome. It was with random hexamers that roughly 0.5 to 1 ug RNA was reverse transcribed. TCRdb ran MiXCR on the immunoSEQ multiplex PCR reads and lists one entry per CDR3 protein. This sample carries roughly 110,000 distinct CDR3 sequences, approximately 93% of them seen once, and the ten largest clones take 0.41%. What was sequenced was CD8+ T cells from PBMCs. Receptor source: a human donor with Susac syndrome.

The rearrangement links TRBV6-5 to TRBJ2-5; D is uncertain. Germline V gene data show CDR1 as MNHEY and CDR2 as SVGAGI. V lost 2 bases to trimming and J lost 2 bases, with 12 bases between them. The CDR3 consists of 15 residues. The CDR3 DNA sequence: TGTGCCAGCAGTTACCCGCGGTACTCACAAGAGACCCAGTACTTC. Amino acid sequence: CASSYPRYSQETQYF.

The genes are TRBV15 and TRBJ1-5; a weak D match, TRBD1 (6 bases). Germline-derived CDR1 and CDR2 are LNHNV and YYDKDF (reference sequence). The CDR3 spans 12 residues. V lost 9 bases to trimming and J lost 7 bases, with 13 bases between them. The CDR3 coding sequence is TGTGCCACTAATACAGGGAGACAGCCCCAGCATTTT. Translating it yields CATNTGRQPQHF.

CDR3 in DNA: TGTGCCAGCAGCCAAGAGGCTTGGATGGGGGGGCAAGAGACCCAGTACTTC. Its translation: CASSQEAWMGGQETQYF. The V call is TRBV3-1, the J call TRBJ2-5; TRBD2 agrees at 7 bases. The V and J ends lost 0 bases and 2 bases, in that order; junction bases with no gene match: 9. This CDR3 has 17 residues. The germline V gene has CDR1 LGHDT and CDR2 YNNKEL (reference sequence).

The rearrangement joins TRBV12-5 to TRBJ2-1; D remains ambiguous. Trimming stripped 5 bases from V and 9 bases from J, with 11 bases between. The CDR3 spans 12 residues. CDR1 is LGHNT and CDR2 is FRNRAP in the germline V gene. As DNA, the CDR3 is TGTGCTAGTGGTCTCACCCCCGCTGAGCAGTTCTTC. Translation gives CASGLTPAEQFF.

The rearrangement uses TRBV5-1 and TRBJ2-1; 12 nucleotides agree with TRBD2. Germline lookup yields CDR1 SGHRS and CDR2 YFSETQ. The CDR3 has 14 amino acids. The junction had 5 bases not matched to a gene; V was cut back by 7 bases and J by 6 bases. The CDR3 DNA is TGCGCCAGCGGACTAGCGGGGACGCTCAATGAGCAGTTCTTC. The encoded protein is CASGLAGTLNEQFF.

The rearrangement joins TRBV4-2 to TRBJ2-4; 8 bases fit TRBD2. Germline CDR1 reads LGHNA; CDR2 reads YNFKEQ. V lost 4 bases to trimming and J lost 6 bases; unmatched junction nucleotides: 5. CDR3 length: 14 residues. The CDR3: CASSLGRGGNIQYF. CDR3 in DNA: TGTGCCAGCAGCCTCGGGAGGGGTGGAAACATTCAGTACTTC.

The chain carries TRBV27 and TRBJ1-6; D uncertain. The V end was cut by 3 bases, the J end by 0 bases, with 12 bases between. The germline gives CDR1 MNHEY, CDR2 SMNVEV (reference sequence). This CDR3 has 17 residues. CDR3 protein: CASSLSGPSSYNSPLHF. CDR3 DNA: TGTGCCAGCAGTTTGTCAGGCCCTAGCTCCTATAATTCACCCCTCCACTTT.

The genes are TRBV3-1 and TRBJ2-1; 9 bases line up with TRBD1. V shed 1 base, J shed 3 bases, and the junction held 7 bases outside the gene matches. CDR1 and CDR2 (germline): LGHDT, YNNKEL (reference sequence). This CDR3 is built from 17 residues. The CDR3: CASSQVAGQGYYNEQFF. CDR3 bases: TGTGCCAGCAGCCAAGTTGCCGGACAGGGGTACTACAATGAGCAGTTCTTC.

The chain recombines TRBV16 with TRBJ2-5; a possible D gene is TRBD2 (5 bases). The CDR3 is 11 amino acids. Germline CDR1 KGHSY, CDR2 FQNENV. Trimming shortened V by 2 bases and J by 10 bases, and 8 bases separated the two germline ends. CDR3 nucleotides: TGTGCCAGCAGCCAAGGGAGAGACCAGTACTTC. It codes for CASSQGRDQYF.

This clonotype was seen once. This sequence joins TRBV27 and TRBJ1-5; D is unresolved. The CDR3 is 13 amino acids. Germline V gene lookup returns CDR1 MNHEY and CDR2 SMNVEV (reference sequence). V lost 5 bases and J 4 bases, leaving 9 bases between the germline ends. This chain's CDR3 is CASSDSKNQPQHF. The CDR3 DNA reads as TGTGCCAGCAGTGACTCAAAAAATCAGCCCCAGCATTTT.

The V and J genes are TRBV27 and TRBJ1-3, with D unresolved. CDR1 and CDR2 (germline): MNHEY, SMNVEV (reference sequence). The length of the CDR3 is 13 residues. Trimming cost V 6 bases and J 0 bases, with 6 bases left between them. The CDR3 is CASRAISGNTIYF. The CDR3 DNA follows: TGTGCCAGCAGAGCGATCTCTGGAAACACCATATATTTT.

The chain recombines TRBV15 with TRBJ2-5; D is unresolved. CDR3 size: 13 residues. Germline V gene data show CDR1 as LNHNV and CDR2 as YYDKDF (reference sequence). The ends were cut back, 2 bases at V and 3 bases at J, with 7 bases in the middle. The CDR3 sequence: CATSRIRKETQYF. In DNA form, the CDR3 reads TGTGCCACCAGCAGAATCAGGAAAGAGACCCAGTACTTC.

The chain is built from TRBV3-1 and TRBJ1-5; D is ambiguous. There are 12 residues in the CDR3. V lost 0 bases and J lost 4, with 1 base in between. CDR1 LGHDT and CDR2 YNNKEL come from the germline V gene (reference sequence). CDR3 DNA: TGTGCCAGCAGCCAAGAGAATCAGCCCCAGCATTTT. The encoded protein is CASSQENQPQHF.

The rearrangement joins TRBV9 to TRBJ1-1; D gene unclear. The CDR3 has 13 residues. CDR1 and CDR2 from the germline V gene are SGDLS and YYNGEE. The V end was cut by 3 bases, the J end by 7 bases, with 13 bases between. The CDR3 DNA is TGTGCCAGCAGCGCCTCCGGCCACGTTGAAGCTTTCTTT. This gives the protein CASSASGHVEAFF.

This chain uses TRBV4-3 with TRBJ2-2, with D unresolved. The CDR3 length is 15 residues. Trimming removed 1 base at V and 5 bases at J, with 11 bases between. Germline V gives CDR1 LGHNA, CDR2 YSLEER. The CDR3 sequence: CASSQVGERTGELFF. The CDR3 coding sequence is TGCGCCAGCAGCCAAGTGGGTGAACGTACCGGGGAGCTGTTTTTT.

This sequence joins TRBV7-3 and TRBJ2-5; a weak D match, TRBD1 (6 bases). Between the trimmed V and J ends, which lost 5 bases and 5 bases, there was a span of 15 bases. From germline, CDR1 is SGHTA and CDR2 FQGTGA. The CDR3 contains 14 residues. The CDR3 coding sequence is TGTGCCAGCAGCCCACTGGGGGCTGGGGAGACCCAGTACTTC. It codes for CASSPLGAGETQYF.

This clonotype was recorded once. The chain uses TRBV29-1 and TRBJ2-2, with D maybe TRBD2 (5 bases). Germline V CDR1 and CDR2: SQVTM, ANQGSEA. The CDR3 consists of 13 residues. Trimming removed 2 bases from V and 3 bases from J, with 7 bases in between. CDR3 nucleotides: TGCAGCGTTGAAAACGGGGACACCGGGGAGCTGTTTTTT. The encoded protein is CSVENGDTGELFF.

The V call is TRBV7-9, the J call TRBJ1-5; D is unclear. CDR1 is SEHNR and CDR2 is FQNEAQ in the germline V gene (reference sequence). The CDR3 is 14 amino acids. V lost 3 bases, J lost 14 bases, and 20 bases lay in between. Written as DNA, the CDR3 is TGTGCCAGCAGCTTGCCGGGTCCCCTATCCGCAAAGCATTTT. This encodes CASSLPGPLSAKHF.

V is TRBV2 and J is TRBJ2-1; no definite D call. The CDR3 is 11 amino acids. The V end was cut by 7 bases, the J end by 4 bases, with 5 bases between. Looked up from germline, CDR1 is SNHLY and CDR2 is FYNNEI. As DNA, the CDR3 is TGTGCCAGCATGGAGTACAATGAGCAGTTCTTC. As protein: CASMEYNEQFF.

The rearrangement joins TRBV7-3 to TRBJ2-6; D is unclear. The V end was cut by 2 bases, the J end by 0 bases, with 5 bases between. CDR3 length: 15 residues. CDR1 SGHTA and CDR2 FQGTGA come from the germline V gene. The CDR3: CASSLFSSGANVLTF. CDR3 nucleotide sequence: TGTGCCAGCAGCTTATTTTCCTCTGGGGCCAACGTCCTGACTTTC.

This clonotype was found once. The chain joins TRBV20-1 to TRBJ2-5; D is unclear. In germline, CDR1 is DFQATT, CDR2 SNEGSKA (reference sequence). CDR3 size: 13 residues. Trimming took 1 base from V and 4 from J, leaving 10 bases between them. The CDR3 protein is CSARVADGETQYF. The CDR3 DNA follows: TGCAGTGCTAGAGTAGCCGACGGAGAGACCCAGTACTTC.

The CDR3 sequence is CASSHMAGRGDEQYF. CDR3 bases: TGTGCCAGCAGCCACATGGCGGGACGGGGGGATGAGCAGTACTTC. This chain links TRBV3-1 with TRBJ2-7; 7 bases align to TRBD2. CDR3 length equals 15 residues. After removal of 3 bases from V and 7 bases from J, the junction contained 12 bases not matched to a gene. Germline CDR1 LGHDT, CDR2 YNNKEL (reference sequence).

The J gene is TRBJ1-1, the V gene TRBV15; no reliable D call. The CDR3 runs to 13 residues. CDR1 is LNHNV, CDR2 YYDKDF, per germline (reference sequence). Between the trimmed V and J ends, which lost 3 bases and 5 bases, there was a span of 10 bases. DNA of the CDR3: TGTGCCACCAGCAGCTTGCTTGGAACTGAAGCTTTCTTT. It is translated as CATSSLLGTEAFF. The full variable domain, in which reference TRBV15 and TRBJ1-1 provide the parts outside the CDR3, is DAMVIQNPRYQVTQFGKPVTLSCSQTLNHNVMYWYQQKSSQAPKLLFHYYDKDFNNEADTPDNFQSRRPNTSFCFLDIRSPGLGDTAMYLCATSSLLGTEAFFGQGTRLTVV.

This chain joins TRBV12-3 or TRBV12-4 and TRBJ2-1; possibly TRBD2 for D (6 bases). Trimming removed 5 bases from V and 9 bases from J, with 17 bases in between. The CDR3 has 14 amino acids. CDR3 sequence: CASSPTGGGGEQFF. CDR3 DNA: TGTGCCAGCAGTCCTACCGGGGGAGGCGGTGAGCAGTTCTTC.

The CDR3 region has the DNA TGTGCCAGCAGTTTAAACAGGGGGAATTATGGCTACACCTTC. Protein: CASSLNRGNYGYTF. The chain combines TRBV27 with TRBJ1-2; TRBD1 aligns across 8 bases. CDR3 length equals 14 residues. CDR1 and CDR2 (germline): MNHEY, SMNVEV (reference sequence). Trimming removed 2 bases from V and 5 bases from J; junction bases left unmatched: 4.

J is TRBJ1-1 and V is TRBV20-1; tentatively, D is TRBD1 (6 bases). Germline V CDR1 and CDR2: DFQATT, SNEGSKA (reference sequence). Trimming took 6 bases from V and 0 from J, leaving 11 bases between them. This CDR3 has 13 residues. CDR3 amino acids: CSAPKGVNTEAFF. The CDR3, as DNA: TGCAGTGCCCCCAAGGGGGTGAACACTGAAGCTTTCTTT.